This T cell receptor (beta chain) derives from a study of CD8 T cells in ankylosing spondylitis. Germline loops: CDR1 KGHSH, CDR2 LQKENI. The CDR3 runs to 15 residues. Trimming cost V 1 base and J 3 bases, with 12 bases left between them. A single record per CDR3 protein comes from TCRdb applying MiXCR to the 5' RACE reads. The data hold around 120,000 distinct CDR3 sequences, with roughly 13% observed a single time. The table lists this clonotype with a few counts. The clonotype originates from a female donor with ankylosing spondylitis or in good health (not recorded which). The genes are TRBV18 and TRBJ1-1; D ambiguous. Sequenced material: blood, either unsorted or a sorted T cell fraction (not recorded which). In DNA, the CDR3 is TGTGCCAGCTCACCACTGGCCTCAAGGGACACTGAAGCTTTCTTT. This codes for CASSPLASRDTEAFF.